These T cell receptor beta chains were read from a single sample in a study of T cells expressing NK-cell markers. From its re-call of the 5' RACE reads, TCRdb lists each CDR3 protein once, without DNA. Its listing shows 550,000 to 600,000 distinct CDR3 sequences. Sequenced input: blood T cells: a sorted CD56 or NKG2C T cell subset, CD4+ or CD8+ T cells, or bulk PBMC T cells (not recorded which). Receptor source: a man aged 18 to 35 in good health. Each CDR3 is given with its conserved first and last residue.

TRBJ2-5	TRBV6-1	CASSPGTITPSRETQYF
TRBJ2-7	TRBV20-1	CSARGDSRAYEQYF
TRBJ1-2	TRBV5-6	CASRRDRVSYGYTF
TRBJ2-3	TRBV12-3/TRBV12-4	CASSRDRGTDTQYF
TRBJ2-3	TRBV7-2	CASSSQVGQYF
TRBJ1-1	TRBV5-5	CASSSQRTAFF
TRBJ2-1	TRBV24-1	CATSAFGGRVGNEQFF
TRBJ2-7	TRBV20-1	CSARDMVTRSYEQYF
TRBJ2-4	TRBV28	CASSLGTGFNIQYF
TRBJ2-2	TRBV5-6	CASSLDLNTGELFF
TRBJ2-7	TRBV4-3	CASSQGQVSEQYF
TRBJ2-5	TRBV6-2/TRBV6-3	CASSSRTVHQETQYF
TRBJ2-3	TRBV11-2	CASSPGYGDPQYF